This T cell receptor (beta chain) stems from a study of T cell changes during pregnancy in multiple sclerosis. The germline CDR1 and CDR2 sequences are PRHDT and FYEKMQ (reference sequence). CDR3 length: 14 residues. V was pared by 2 bases and J by 5 bases, with 0 bases of the junction left unmatched. Repertoires were generated with immunoSEQ multiplex PCR, while TCRdb's copy carries only in-frame clones and drops some. The sample contains around 64,000 clones, about 93% of which appear only once. The TCR comes from a female donor with multiple sclerosis, enrolled in a pregnancy study. The material sequenced was CD8+ T cells from peripheral blood mononuclear cells, taken in the third trimester of pregnancy. The genes are TRBV13 and TRBJ2-1, with 10 bases that match TRBD2. The CDR3 DNA reads TGTGCCAGCAGCTTACTAGCGGGAGACAATGAGCAGTTCTTC. This encodes CASSLLAGDNEQFF.